This is a list of T cell receptor beta chains from one sample in a study of T-cell reconstitution after alpha-beta-depleted transplantation in children. Each CDR3 protein gets one entry after TCRdb re-called the PCR reads with MiXCR. Among a few hundred thousand distinct CDR3 sequences listed, about 17% were seen once. The material sequenced was PBMCs from the stem cell graft donor, taken from the stem cell graft. These receptors were taken from a human donor who donated a stem cell graft to a child with acute lymphoblastic leukemia. CDR3s include the opening cysteine and the closing phenylalanine or tryptophan. Fields, in order: J gene, D gene, clone size, V gene, CDR3 protein, CDR3 DNA. D genes are given only for firm matches. Only some rows state a clone size, as once, few, many or a class for expanded clones.

J gene: TRBJ2-3
D gene: TRBD2
clone size: -
V gene: TRBV5-1
CDR3 protein: CASSHGVAGEDTQYF
CDR3 DNA: TGCGCCAGCAGCCATGGTGTGGCGGGAGAAGATACGCAGTATTTT

J gene: TRBJ2-1
D gene: TRBD2
clone size: few
V gene: TRBV4-1
CDR3 protein: CASSHVGGGLAGYNEQFF
CDR3 DNA: TGCGCCAGCAGCCACGTCGGGGGGGGACTAGCGGGTTACAATGAGCAGTTCTTC

J gene: TRBJ2-7
D gene: TRBD2
clone size: few
V gene: TRBV27
CDR3 protein: CASRPGLAGLYEQYF
CDR3 DNA: TGTGCCAGCAGGCCCGGACTAGCGGGCCTCTACGAGCAGTACTTC

J gene: TRBJ1-5
D gene: -
clone size: -
V gene: TRBV20-1
CDR3 protein: CSAMAGLNQPQHF
CDR3 DNA: TGCAGTGCCATGGCGGGACTTAATCAGCCCCAGCATTTT

J gene: TRBJ2-2
D gene: -
clone size: many
V gene: TRBV6-5
CDR3 protein: CASSYEGGELFF
CDR3 DNA: TGTGCCAGCAGTTACGAGGGCGGGGAGCTGTTTTTT

J gene: TRBJ1-2
D gene: -
clone size: once
V gene: TRBV19
CDR3 protein: CASRQDLWAGYTF
CDR3 DNA: TGTGCCAGTAGACAGGACCTGTGGGCAGGCTACACCTTC

J gene: TRBJ2-1
D gene: TRBD2
clone size: -
V gene: TRBV20-1
CDR3 protein: CSAITGRLAGESSYNEQFF
CDR3 DNA: TGCAGTGCTATCACGGGGCGGCTAGCGGGAGAGTCGTCCTACAATGAGCAGTTCTTC

J gene: TRBJ1-5
D gene: -
clone size: few
V gene: TRBV20-1
CDR3 protein: CSAQNSNQPQHF
CDR3 DNA: TGCAGTGCACAGAATAGCAATCAGCCCCAGCATTTT

J gene: TRBJ2-7
D gene: -
clone size: -
V gene: TRBV19
CDR3 protein: CASSPLGGISYEQYF
CDR3 DNA: TGTGCCAGTAGCCCACTTGGGGGAATCTCCTACGAGCAGTACTTC

J gene: TRBJ1-3
D gene: -
clone size: few
V gene: TRBV9
CDR3 protein: CASSVVSAGSGNTIYF
CDR3 DNA: TGTGCCAGCAGCGTAGTGTCCGCGGGCTCTGGAAACACCATATATTTT

J gene: TRBJ2-5
D gene: -
clone size: -
V gene: TRBV5-5
CDR3 protein: CASSLVKATYQETQYF
CDR3 DNA: TGTGCCAGCAGCTTGGTTAAAGCCACCTACCAAGAGACCCAGTACTTC

J gene: TRBJ2-5
D gene: -
clone size: many
V gene: TRBV12-3/TRBV12-4
CDR3 protein: CASSHQGRQETQYF
CDR3 DNA: TGTGCCAGCAGTCATCAGGGTAGGCAAGAGACCCAGTACTTC

J gene: TRBJ2-1
D gene: -
clone size: -
V gene: TRBV25-1
CDR3 protein: CASSEWGLGQNIRDEQFF
CDR3 DNA: TGTGCCAGCAGTGAGTGGGGTTTGGGGCAGAACATCCGGGATGAGCAGTTCTTC

J gene: TRBJ1-5
D gene: -
clone size: -
V gene: TRBV21-1
CDR3 protein: CASSKGTGNYQPQHF
CDR3 DNA: TGTGCCAGCAGCAAAGGGACAGGGAATTATCAGCCCCAGCATTTT

J gene: TRBJ1-5
D gene: -
clone size: -
V gene: TRBV29-1
CDR3 protein: CSVSFRRGAPQHF
CDR3 DNA: TGCAGCGTTAGTTTCCGCCGCGGAGCGCCCCAGCATTTT

J gene: TRBJ1-3
D gene: -
clone size: -
V gene: TRBV9
CDR3 protein: CASSVAPRTTGNTIYF
CDR3 DNA: TGTGCCAGCAGCGTAGCCCCCCGAACAACGGGAAACACCATATATTTT

J gene: TRBJ2-5
D gene: -
clone size: few
V gene: TRBV28
CDR3 protein: CASSFPTGGTLETQYF
CDR3 DNA: TGTGCCAGCAGTTTCCCCACCGGGGGCACCCTTGAGACCCAGTACTTC

J gene: TRBJ2-1
D gene: -
clone size: many
V gene: TRBV29-1
CDR3 protein: CSVAVVPRWRAGNEQFF
CDR3 DNA: TGCAGCGTTGCTGTCGTACCAAGGTGGCGGGCCGGCAATGAGCAGTTCTTC

J gene: TRBJ2-7
D gene: TRBD1
clone size: -
V gene: TRBV15
CDR3 protein: CATSHGTGGVNEQYF
CDR3 DNA: TGTGCCACCAGCCACGGCACAGGGGGCGTAAACGAGCAGTACTTC

J gene: TRBJ2-1
D gene: TRBD2
clone size: few
V gene: TRBV7-9
CDR3 protein: CASLTSGHNEQFF
CDR3 DNA: TGTGCCAGCCTAACTAGCGGACACAATGAGCAGTTCTTC

J gene: TRBJ1-1
D gene: -
clone size: -
V gene: TRBV5-1
CDR3 protein: CASSLESRDPPEAFF
CDR3 DNA: TGCGCCAGCAGCTTGGAGAGCAGAGATCCCCCTGAAGCTTTCTTT

J gene: TRBJ2-7
D gene: TRBD1
clone size: many
V gene: TRBV10-3
CDR3 protein: CAISRDRVNSGYEQYF
CDR3 DNA: TGTGCCATCAGTAGGGACAGGGTGAATTCGGGCTACGAGCAGTACTTC

J gene: TRBJ2-5
D gene: TRBD1
clone size: -
V gene: TRBV12-3/TRBV12-4
CDR3 protein: CASSLATGQGETQYF
CDR3 DNA: TGTGCCAGCAGTTTAGCTACGGGACAGGGTGAGACCCAGTACTTC

J gene: TRBJ2-3
D gene: -
clone size: few
V gene: TRBV24-1
CDR3 protein: CATSDTWGTDTQYF
CDR3 DNA: TGTGCCACCAGTGATACCTGGGGGACAGATACGCAGTATTTT

J gene: TRBJ2-7
D gene: TRBD2
clone size: few
V gene: TRBV6-5
CDR3 protein: CASSYLLAGGPYEQYF
CDR3 DNA: TGTGCCAGCAGTTACCTACTAGCGGGAGGCCCCTACGAGCAGTACTTC

J gene: TRBJ2-7
D gene: -
clone size: few
V gene: TRBV12-5
CDR3 protein: CASGLSRHEQYF
CDR3 DNA: TGTGCTAGTGGTTTGAGCCGTCACGAGCAGTACTTC

J gene: TRBJ1-1
D gene: -
clone size: -
V gene: TRBV18
CDR3 protein: CASSQGRGLGTEAFF
CDR3 DNA: TGTGCCAGCTCCCAAGGACGGGGGCTGGGGACTGAAGCTTTCTTT

J gene: TRBJ2-3
D gene: -
clone size: -
V gene: TRBV20-1
CDR3 protein: CSASTTDSGVIASTDTQYF
CDR3 DNA: TGCAGTGCTAGTACTACTGACTCGGGAGTAATTGCTAGCACAGATACGCAGTATTTT